A single sample gave rise to the 5 T cell receptor beta chains below, sequenced in a study of blood T cell repertoires in COVID-19. This table comes from immunoSEQ multiplex PCR, and its TCRdb copy is limited to in-frame clones, with some not included. This sample has approximately 500,000 clones; around 85% occur once, and the top ten carry 3.2%. Sequenced: peripheral blood. These receptor sequences come from a human donor in a cohort sampled during active COVID-19.

The chain uses TRBV15 and TRBJ2-6; 7 positions match TRBD2. The CDR3 is 18 amino acids. Per the germline V gene, CDR1 is LNHNV and CDR2 is YYDKDF (reference sequence). V was clipped by 0 bases and J by 0 bases; unmatched bases: 5. Written as DNA, the CDR3 is TGTGCCACCAGCAGAGATGGGCTAGCGGTCTCTGGGGCCAACGTCCTGACTTTC. Protein product: CATSRDGLAVSGANVLTF.

V and J are TRBV11-3 and TRBJ2-2; D is undetermined. The germline V and J ends were trimmed by 1 base and 4 bases, with 7 bases remaining between them. The CDR3 sequence is 14 residues long. Germline CDR1 reads SGHNT; CDR2 reads YENEEA. In nucleotides, the CDR3 is TGTGCCAGCAGCTTAGTGGTCGGCACCGGGGAGCTGTTTTTT. Translation: CASSLVVGTGELFF.

About this clone: The same CDR3 is also encoded by other DNA sequences in this sample. The V call is TRBV28, the J call TRBJ1-3; TRBD1 is a possible D gene (6 bases). Trimming removed 5 bases from V and 0 bases from J, with 11 bases in between. Germline CDR1 reads MDHEN; CDR2 reads SYDVKM. The CDR3 is 15 amino acids. In DNA form, the CDR3 reads TGTGCCAGCAGTGGGACACCGAGCTCTGGAAACACCATATATTTT. Its translation is CASSGTPSSGNTIYF.

The chain employs TRBV5-6 and TRBJ2-2; 8 nucleotides align to TRBD1. The germline V gene encodes CDR1 SGHDT and CDR2 YYEEEE. V gave up 4 bases and J gave up 2 bases; unmatched junction bases: 10. The CDR3 extends over 17 amino acids. The CDR3 region is CASSQFVTGANTGELFF. The CDR3 DNA is TGTGCCAGCAGCCAGTTCGTGACAGGGGCAAACACCGGGGAGCTGTTTTTT.

J is TRBJ1-2 and V is TRBV18; a possible D gene is TRBD1 (6 bases). The CDR3 covers 16 residues. Deletions cut 3 bases from V and 0 bases from J, with 14 bases between. CDR1 KGHSH and CDR2 LQKENI come from the germline V gene. CDR3 bases: TGTGCCAGCTCACCCTTCGGACAGCTAGCTAACTATGGCTACACCTTC. Protein: CASSPFGQLANYGYTF.